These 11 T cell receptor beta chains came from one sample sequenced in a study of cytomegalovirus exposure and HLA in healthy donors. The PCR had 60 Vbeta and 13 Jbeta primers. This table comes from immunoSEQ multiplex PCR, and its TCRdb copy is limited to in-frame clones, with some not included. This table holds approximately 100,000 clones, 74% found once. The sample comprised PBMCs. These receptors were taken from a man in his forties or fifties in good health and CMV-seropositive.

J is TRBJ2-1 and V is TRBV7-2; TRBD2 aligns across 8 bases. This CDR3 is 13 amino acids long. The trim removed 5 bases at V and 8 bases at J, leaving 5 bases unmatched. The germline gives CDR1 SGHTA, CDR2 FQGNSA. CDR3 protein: CASSRGGRDEQFF. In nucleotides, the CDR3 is TGTGCCAGCAGCCGGGGGGGGAGGGATGAGCAGTTCTTC.

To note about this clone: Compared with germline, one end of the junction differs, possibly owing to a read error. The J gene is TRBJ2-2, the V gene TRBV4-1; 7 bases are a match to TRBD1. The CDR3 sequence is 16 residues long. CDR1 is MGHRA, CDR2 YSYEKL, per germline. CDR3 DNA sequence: TGTGCCAGCAGCCAGAAAGGGGGCCTGAACACCGGGGAGCTGTTTTTT. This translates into CASSQKGGLNTGELFF.

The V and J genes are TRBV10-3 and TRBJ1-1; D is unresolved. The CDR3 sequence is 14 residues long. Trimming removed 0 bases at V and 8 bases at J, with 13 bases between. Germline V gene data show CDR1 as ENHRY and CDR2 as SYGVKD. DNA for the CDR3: TGTGCCATCAGTGAGTCCAGGAAAATACCGGAAGCTTTCTTT. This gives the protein CAISESRKIPEAFF.

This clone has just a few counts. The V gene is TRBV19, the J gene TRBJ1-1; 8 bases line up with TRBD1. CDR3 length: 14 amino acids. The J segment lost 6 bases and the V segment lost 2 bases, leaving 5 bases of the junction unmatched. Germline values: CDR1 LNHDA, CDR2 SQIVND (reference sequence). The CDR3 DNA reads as TGTGCCAGTAGTATAAACAGGGGGGGAGCTGAAGCTTTCTTT. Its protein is CASSINRGGAEAFF.

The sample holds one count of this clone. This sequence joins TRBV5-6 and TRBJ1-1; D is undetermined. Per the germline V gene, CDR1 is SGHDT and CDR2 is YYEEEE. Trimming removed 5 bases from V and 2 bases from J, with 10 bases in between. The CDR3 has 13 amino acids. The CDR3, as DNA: TGTGCCAGCAGACCCGGACTTAACACTGAAGCTTTCTTT. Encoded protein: CASRPGLNTEAFF.

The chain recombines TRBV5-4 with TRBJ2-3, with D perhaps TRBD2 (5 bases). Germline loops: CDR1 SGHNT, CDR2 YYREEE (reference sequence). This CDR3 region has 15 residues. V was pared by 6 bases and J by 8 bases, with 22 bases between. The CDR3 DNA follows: TGTGCCAGCACCTCCTCCGGGAATCCCACTTCTACGCAGTATTTT. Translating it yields CASTSSGNPTSTQYF.

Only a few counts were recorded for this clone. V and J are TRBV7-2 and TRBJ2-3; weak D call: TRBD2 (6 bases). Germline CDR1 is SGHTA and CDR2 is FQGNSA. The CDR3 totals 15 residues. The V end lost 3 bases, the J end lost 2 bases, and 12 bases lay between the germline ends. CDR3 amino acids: CASSFRAGNTDTQYF. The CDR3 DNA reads TGTGCCAGCAGCTTTAGGGCGGGGAACACAGATACGCAGTATTTT.

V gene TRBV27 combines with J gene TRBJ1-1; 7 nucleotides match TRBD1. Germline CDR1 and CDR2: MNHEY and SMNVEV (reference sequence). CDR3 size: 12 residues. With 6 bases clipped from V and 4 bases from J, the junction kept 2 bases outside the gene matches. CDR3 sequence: CASRRQGTEAFF. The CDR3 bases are TGTGCCAGCAGACGACAGGGCACTGAAGCTTTCTTT.

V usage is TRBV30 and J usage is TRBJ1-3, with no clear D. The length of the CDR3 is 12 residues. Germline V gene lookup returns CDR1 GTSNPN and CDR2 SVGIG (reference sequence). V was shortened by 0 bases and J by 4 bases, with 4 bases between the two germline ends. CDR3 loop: CAWSVQGNTIYF. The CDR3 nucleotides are TGTGCCTGGAGTGTACAAGGAAACACCATATATTTT.

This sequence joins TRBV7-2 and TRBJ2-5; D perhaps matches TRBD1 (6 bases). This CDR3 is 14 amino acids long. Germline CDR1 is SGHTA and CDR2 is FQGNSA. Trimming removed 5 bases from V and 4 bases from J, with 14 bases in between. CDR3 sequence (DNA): TGTGCCAGCAGCCGAGGGGGAAGGGCAGAGACCCAGTACTTC. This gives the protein CASSRGGRAETQYF.

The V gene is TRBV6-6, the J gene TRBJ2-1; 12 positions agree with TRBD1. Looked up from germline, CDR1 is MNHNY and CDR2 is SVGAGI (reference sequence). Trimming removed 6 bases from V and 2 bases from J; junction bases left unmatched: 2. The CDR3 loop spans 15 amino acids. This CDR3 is CASRGQGATYNEQFF. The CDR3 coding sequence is TGTGCCAGCAGGGGACAGGGGGCTACCTACAATGAGCAGTTCTTC.